Shown below are 22 T cell receptor beta chains from a single sample sequenced in a study of T-cell reconstitution after alpha-beta-depleted transplantation in children. As it was prepared, the TCRbeta library received unique molecular identifiers. Each CDR3 protein gets one entry after TCRdb re-called the PCR reads with MiXCR. The sample lists 750,000 to 950,000 distinct CDR3 sequences, 15% to 20% occurring once. This specimen consisted of PBMCs, mostly from graft donor cells, obtained 360 days after TCRalphabeta/CD19-depleted stem cell transplant. These receptors originate from a male patient aged 10 to 17 who had a stem cell transplant for acute lymphoblastic leukemia, so the T cells may come from the graft donor.

The table lists this clonotype with a few counts. The chain carries TRBV5-1 and TRBJ2-2, with D maybe TRBD1 (6 bases). Germline V gene lookup returns CDR1 SGHRS and CDR2 YFSETQ. Trimming pared 1 base from V and 2 bases from J, leaving 15 bases between. The CDR3 is made up of 17 amino acids. The CDR3 DNA reads as TGCGCCAGCAGCTTGTCCTTAACAGGGTCCAACACCGGGGAGCTGTTTTTT. Its translation: CASSLSLTGSNTGELFF.

This clonotype was seen a handful of times. The chain has TRBV5-1 and TRBJ2-2; tentatively, D is TRBD2 (6 bases). Trimming removed 5 bases at V and 6 bases at J, with 14 bases between. Germline V CDR1 and CDR2: SGHRS, YFSETQ. The CDR3 spans 14 residues. The CDR3 here is CASRPAWGAGELFF. The CDR3 DNA is TGCGCCAGCAGACCTGCGTGGGGGGCCGGGGAGCTGTTTTTT.

As DNA, the CDR3 is TGCAGTGCTAGAGGAAAACTACAGCAAGGCTTAAACACCGGGGAGCTGTTTTTT. Translation: CSARGKLQQGLNTGELFF. The chain couples TRBV20-1 to TRBJ2-2; D gene ambiguous. This CDR3 comprises 18 residues. Germline lookup yields CDR1 DFQATT and CDR2 SNEGSKA (reference sequence). The V and J ends lost 1 base and 2 bases respectively, with 20 bases between them.

V is TRBV20-1 and J is TRBJ2-7; TRBD1 might be the D (5 bases). V lost 5 bases, J lost 1 base, and 12 bases lay in between. This CDR3 is 13 amino acids long. From germline, CDR1 is DFQATT and CDR2 SNEGSKA (reference sequence). CDR3 DNA: TGCAGTGCTGGGGCAACCTATTCCTACGAGCAGTACTTC. Its protein is CSAGATYSYEQYF.

This clonotype was seen more than once but under ten times. The CDR3 coding sequence is TGCAGCGTTGGGGCGGGGGGCGAGCAGTACTTC. Its protein is CSVGAGGEQYF. The rearrangement links TRBV29-1 to TRBJ2-7, with TRBD2 identical over 8 bases. Per the germline V gene, CDR1 is SQVTM and CDR2 is ANQGSEA. The trim removed 4 bases at V and 6 bases at J, leaving 2 bases unmatched. This CDR3 contains 11 residues.

This clonotype was counted between two and nine times. The rearrangement links TRBV29-1 to TRBJ2-7, with D possibly TRBD2 on 6 matching bases. V was pared by 6 bases and J by 0 bases, with 15 bases between. The V gene's germline CDR1 is SQVTM and CDR2 ANQGSEA. CDR3 size: 14 residues. CDR3 protein: CSVVPRDSSYEQYF. CDR3 in DNA: TGCAGCGTGGTACCCCGGGACTCCTCCTACGAGCAGTACTTC.

The V gene is TRBV5-1, the J gene TRBJ2-1; TRBD2 matches 10 bases. V gave up 0 bases and J gave up 7 bases; unmatched junction bases: 4. The CDR3 totals 15 residues. Germline CDR1 is SGHRS and CDR2 is YFSETQ. CDR3 in DNA: TGCGCCAGCAGCTTGGTAGCGGGAGGTAGGAATGAGCAGTTCTTC. Its protein is CASSLVAGGRNEQFF.

This clonotype was observed many times. The V call is TRBV7-2, the J call TRBJ2-1, with a tentative D call TRBD1 (6 bases). The V end lost 4 bases, the J end lost 8 bases, and 12 bases lay between the germline ends. Germline CDR1 reads SGHTA; CDR2 reads FQGNSA. CDR3 length equals 13 residues. CDR3 sequence reads: CASSSGVKDEQFF. DNA for the CDR3: TGTGCCAGCAGCTCAGGGGTGAAGGATGAGCAGTTCTTC.

This clonotype was observed a handful of times. The chain joins TRBV2 to TRBJ2-3; 9 bases line up with TRBD2. There are 16 residues in the CDR3. Germline V gene data show CDR1 as SNHLY and CDR2 as FYNNEI. J was trimmed by 1 base and V by 6 bases; bases with no gene match: 8. CDR3 coding DNA: TGTGCCAGCAGGGATGGCGGGAGGGGAGGCACAGATACGCAGTATTTT. Protein product: CASRDGGRGGTDTQYF. The full variable domain, in which reference TRBV2 and TRBJ2-3 provide the parts outside the CDR3, is EPEVTQTPSHQVTQMGQEVILRCVPISNHLYFYWYRQILGQKVEFLVSFYNNEISEKSEIFDDQFSVERPDGSNFTLKIRSTKLEDSAMYFCASRDGGRGGTDTQYFGPGTRLTVL.

This chain links TRBV28 with TRBJ2-3, with 9 bases aligning to TRBD2. Losses at the gene ends were 4 bases for V and 2 bases for J; bases not matched to a gene: 10. The germline gives CDR1 MDHEN, CDR2 SYDVKM. The CDR3 runs to 17 residues. CDR3: CASSSKRAGGTTDTQYF. CDR3 in DNA: TGTGCCAGCAGTTCGAAAAGAGCGGGAGGTACCACAGATACGCAGTATTTT.

The chain has TRBV27 and TRBJ1-5; a weak D match, TRBD1 (5 bases). The germline V gene has CDR1 MNHEY and CDR2 SMNVEV (reference sequence). The CDR3 runs 17 residues. V lost 5 bases, J lost 2 bases, and 19 bases lay in between. CDR3 residues: CASSPNLGTGGNQPQHF. The CDR3, as DNA: TGTGCCAGCAGTCCAAACCTTGGGACGGGGGGCAATCAGCCCCAGCATTTT.

CDR3 in DNA: TGTGCCAGCAGCCCGGGACTAGCTATAGCAGATACGCAGTATTTT. Protein: CASSPGLAIADTQYF. V gene TRBV12-3 or TRBV12-4 combines with J gene TRBJ2-3; 9 bases map to TRBD2. The CDR3 runs to 15 residues. V trimming: 6 bases; J trimming: 4 bases; junction bases outside the gene matches: 8.

This clonotype was observed at least ten times. The chain links TRBV5-1 to TRBJ2-2, with TRBD2 as a possible D gene (6 bases). V was cut by 5 bases and J by 0 bases, with 11 bases left in between. The V gene's germline CDR1 is SGHRS and CDR2 YFSETQ. The CDR3 is 15 amino acids. CDR3 loop: CASSWGRPNTGELFF. The DNA of the CDR3 is TGCGCCAGCAGTTGGGGGAGGCCGAACACCGGGGAGCTGTTTTTT.

The chain recombines TRBV12-3 or TRBV12-4 with TRBJ1-1; D is unclear. Between the trimmed V and J ends, which lost 3 bases and 5 bases, there was a span of 4 bases. The length of the CDR3 is 11 residues. The CDR3 nucleotides read TGTGCCAGCAGTTTTCAAACTGAAGCTTTCTTT. The encoded protein is CASSFQTEAFF.

This clonotype showed up many times. The CDR3 protein is CASSQVSGSIPQYF. DNA for the CDR3: TGTGCCAGCAGCCAAGTCAGCGGAAGCATTCCCCAGTACTTC. V gene TRBV3-1 combines with J gene TRBJ2-5; tentative D call: TRBD2 (5 bases). V was cut by 1 base and J by 9 bases, with 15 bases left in between. Germline V lookup: CDR1 LGHDT, CDR2 YNNKEL (reference sequence). The CDR3 has 14 amino acids.

This clonotype was detected a few times. This chain uses TRBV12-5 with TRBJ1-1; a weak D match, TRBD1 (5 bases). V lost 0 bases, J lost 1 base, and 30 bases lay in between. Germline V gene data show CDR1 as LGHNT and CDR2 as FRNRAP. The CDR3 is 22 residues long. The CDR3 nucleotides are TGTGCTAGTGGTTTGGTAACCATCGGATTCCTTCGGGGGATGGAGGAGAACACTGAAGCTTTCTTT. It specifies CASGLVTIGFLRGMEENTEAFF.

CDR3: CASSHVWWRGTGELFF. The CDR3 DNA sequence: TGCGCCAGCAGCCACGTTTGGTGGAGAGGCACCGGGGAGCTGTTTTTT. The genes are TRBV4-1 and TRBJ2-2; D call uncertain. V lost 3 bases and J 4 bases, leaving 15 bases between the germline ends. The V gene's germline CDR1 is MGHRA and CDR2 YSYEKL. The CDR3 runs to 16 residues.

This clonotype was counted at least ten times. The V and J genes are TRBV7-6 and TRBJ2-5; 7 bases line up with TRBD1. V gave up 4 bases and J gave up 6 bases; unmatched junction bases: 14. Germline V lookup: CDR1 SGHVS, CDR2 FNYEAQ. This CDR3 is 16 amino acids long. The CDR3 here is CASSSSLKGAVKTQYF. CDR3 coding DNA: TGTGCCAGCAGCTCCTCCTTAAAGGGGGCGGTAAAGACCCAGTACTTC.

This rearrangement joins TRBV6-5 to TRBJ2-5; D may match TRBD1 or TRBD2 (5 bases each). The CDR3 consists of 12 residues. Germline V gives CDR1 MNHEY, CDR2 SVGAGI. V was shortened by 7 bases and J by 3 bases, with 9 bases between the two germline ends. This CDR3 reads CASTGAKETQYF. CDR3 DNA: TGTGCCAGCACCGGGGCGAAAGAGACCCAGTACTTC.

The chain is built from TRBV7-2 and TRBJ1-1; 7 positions match TRBD1. The ends lost 5 bases at V and 5 bases at J; junction bases unmatched: 11. This CDR3 is 15 amino acids long. In germline, CDR1 is SGHTA, CDR2 FQGNSA. Here the CDR3 DNA reads TGTGCCAGCAGCGTGACCCAGGGGGTAGGGACTGAAGCTTTCTTT. Translating it yields CASSVTQGVGTEAFF.

This clonotype has only one observation. This rearrangement joins TRBV3-1 to TRBJ2-7; a weak D match, TRBD1 (6 bases). There are 15 residues in the CDR3. Looked up from germline, CDR1 is LGHDT and CDR2 is YNNKEL (reference sequence). The germline V and J ends were trimmed by 1 base and 3 bases, with 13 bases remaining between them. The CDR3 spells CASSQVSDRLYEQYF. CDR3 nucleotides: TGTGCCAGCAGCCAAGTCTCGGACAGACTCTACGAGCAGTACTTC.

On this clonotype itself: No conserved phenylalanine or tryptophan is present at the end of the CDR3, so a read error is the likely explanation. The V and J genes are TRBV5-5 and TRBJ1-2; TRBD1 matches at 7 bases. CDR1 SGHKS and CDR2 YYEKEE come from the germline V gene (reference sequence). With 5 bases clipped from V and 5 bases from J, the junction kept 9 bases outside the gene matches. The CDR3 has 14 residues. The CDR3 DNA reads as TGTGCCAGCAGAGGACCCGGGACAGTGTATGGCTACACCTGC. Translating gives CASRGPGTVYGYTC.